This entry concerns a single T cell receptor (beta chain). The sample is drawn from a study of T cells in Graves' hyperthyroidism and ophthalmopathy. Using RNA transcripts as the source, TCR beta CDR3 regions were amplified. Using the HTBI primer set, a first-round RT-PCR was run on the TCR CDR3. TCRdb re-called the multiplex PCR reads through MiXCR, storing one row per CDR3 protein. The sample records about 250,000 distinct CDR3 sequences, around 25% being singletons. Diagnoses were made from clinical symptoms, serum measures (thyroxine and TRAb), thyroid ultrasound and orbital computed tomography. Cells are PBMCs isolated from 10 ml of fresh blood. The ends were cut back, 4 bases at V and 5 bases at J, with 17 bases in the middle. This CDR3 comprises 15 residues. CDR1 is MNHEY and CDR2 is SMNVEV in the germline V gene (reference sequence).

The sequenced material came from blood. The clonotype comes from a woman aged 40-49 years with Graves' ophthalmopathy. The rearrangement joins TRBV27 to TRBJ2-5; D is perhaps TRBD2 (6 bases). CDR3 nucleotides: TGTGCCAGCAGTTCCCCGGGTCTAGGAGGGGAGACCCAGTACTTC. It specifies CASSSPGLGGETQYF.